The 20 T cell receptor beta chains below were found in one sample sequenced in a study of T-cell reconstitution after alpha-beta-depleted transplantation in children. The authors prepared the TCRbeta library with unique molecular identifiers. TCRdb analysed the PCR reads with MiXCR anew, one entry per CDR3 protein. The repertoire holds about a million distinct CDR3 sequences, with under 30% as singletons. The sequencing used PBMCs, mostly from graft donor cells, collected 360 days after TCRalphabeta/CD19-depleted stem cell transplant. The receptors were sampled from a boy younger than two who had a stem cell transplant for SCID, so the T cells may come from the graft donor.

V gene TRBV3-1 combines with J gene TRBJ2-7; no definite D call. CDR3 size: 14 residues. V was clipped by 3 bases and J by 2 bases, with 11 bases between them. Germline CDR1 and CDR2: LGHDT and YNNKEL (reference sequence). DNA of the CDR3: TGTGCCAGCAGCCATACTCCGAGGACCTACGAGCAGTACTTC. This sequence encodes CASSHTPRTYEQYF.

This clonotype was seen a handful of times. This chain connects TRBV7-9 to TRBJ2-1; 7 positions match TRBD2. The germline CDR1 and CDR2 sequences are SEHNR and FQNEAQ (reference sequence). The junction had 15 bases not matched to a gene; V was cut back by 4 bases and J by 9 bases. The CDR3 covers 16 residues. CDR3 sequence reads: CASSSGRASGMGEQFF. CDR3 DNA sequence: TGTGCCAGCAGCTCGGGCCGGGCTAGCGGAATGGGTGAGCAGTTCTTC.

This chain connects TRBV7-2 to TRBJ1-1, with D unclear. Germline V gene data show CDR1 as SGHTA and CDR2 as FQGNSA. The CDR3 has 12 amino acids. V lost 5 bases and J lost 7, with 11 bases in between. The DNA for the CDR3 is TGTGCCAGCAGCCCAGGCAGGCTTGAAGCTTTCTTT. Its protein is CASSPGRLEAFF.

This clonotype was observed a handful of times. The chain uses TRBV24-1 and TRBJ1-5; possible D gene TRBD1, 5 bases. The germline gives CDR1 KGHDR, CDR2 SFDVKD. Deletions cut 6 bases from V and 2 bases from J, with 7 bases between. The CDR3 is 13 residues long. CDR3 sequence (DNA): TGTGCCACCAGTCAAGGGGGCAATCAGCCCCAGCATTTT. Its protein product is CATSQGGNQPQHF.

V is TRBV5-1 and J is TRBJ2-2; D not resolved. CDR1 and CDR2 (germline): SGHRS, YFSETQ. This CDR3 spans 15 amino acids. V was trimmed by 0 bases and J by 1 base, leaving 7 bases between them. The CDR3 DNA is TGCGCCAGCAGCTTGGGCGGTATGAACACCGGGGAGCTGTTTTTT. Translating gives CASSLGGMNTGELFF.

The chain carries TRBV7-3 and TRBJ2-3, with 12 bases fitting TRBD2. There are 15 residues in the CDR3. Germline assignment: CDR1 SGHTA and CDR2 FQGTGA. Trimming took 5 bases from V and 5 from J; bases not matched to a gene: 5. DNA for the CDR3: TGTGCCAGCAGCCAGGGACTAGCGGGCAGAGATACGCAGTATTTT. This translates into CASSQGLAGRDTQYF.

CDR3 residues: CSARAGGAGYEQYF. The CDR3 DNA is TGCAGTGCTAGAGCGGGAGGAGCGGGGTACGAGCAGTACTTC. This chain uses TRBV20-1 with TRBJ2-7; 7 nucleotides line up with TRBD2. The CDR3 sequence is 14 residues long. V shed 1 base, J shed 4 bases, and the junction held 7 bases outside the gene matches. The germline V gene has CDR1 DFQATT and CDR2 SNEGSKA (reference sequence).

Only a few counts were recorded for this clonotype. The chain links TRBV6-1 to TRBJ2-7; D unclear. The CDR3 is 13 residues long. Germline V lookup: CDR1 MNHNS, CDR2 SASEGT. V lost 2 bases, J lost 6 bases, and 11 bases lay in between. The CDR3 coding sequence is TGTGCCAGCAGTGAATGGCCCCAGAGCGAGCAGTACTTC. As protein: CASSEWPQSEQYF.

The CDR3 region is CSARAPSSPGEQFF. The CDR3 DNA is TGCAGTGCTAGAGCCCCTAGCTCCCCTGGGGAGCAGTTCTTC. V gene TRBV20-1 combines with J gene TRBJ2-1; D may be TRBD2 (5 bases). With 1 base removed from V and 10 bases from J, the gap between germline ends came to 17 bases. Looked up from germline, CDR1 is DFQATT and CDR2 is SNEGSKA (reference sequence). The CDR3 consists of 14 residues.

This clonotype was found a few times. The rearrangement uses TRBV5-4 and TRBJ2-7; the D gene is possibly TRBD1 (7 bases). Germline CDR1 reads SGHNT; CDR2 reads YYREEE (reference sequence). CDR3 length: 15 residues. The V gene lost 4 bases and the J gene lost 1 base, with 15 bases spanning the gap. The CDR3 DNA reads TGTGCCAGCAGCCCCGGAGGGACAGTGTCCTACGAGCAGTACTTC. Its protein is CASSPGGTVSYEQYF.

The chain has TRBV5-1 and TRBJ2-2, with D unresolved. The CDR3 contains 14 residues. CDR1 is SGHRS, CDR2 YFSETQ, per germline. Trimming stripped 0 bases from V and 5 bases from J, with 8 bases between. The CDR3 coding sequence is TGCGCCAGCAGCTTGGGGGTTAGGACCGGGGAGCTGTTTTTT. This sequence encodes CASSLGVRTGELFF.

CDR3 sequence reads: CASSRGEGEQYF. The CDR3 DNA is TGTGCCAGTAGTCGCGGGGAGGGCGAGCAGTACTTC. The chain employs TRBV19 and TRBJ2-7; 7 bases fit TRBD2. J gave up 6 bases and V 5 bases, and 4 bases lay outside the gene matches. The CDR3 extends over 12 amino acids. Germline V lookup: CDR1 LNHDA, CDR2 SQIVND (reference sequence). Full variable domain (remainder filled in from reference TRBV19 and TRBJ2-7): DGGITQSPKYLFRKEGQNVTLSCEQNLNHDAMYWYRQDPGQGLRLIYYSQIVNDFQKGDIAEGYSVSREKKESFPLTVTSAQKNPTAFYLCASSRGEGEQYFGPGTRLTVT.

This chain joins TRBV29-1 and TRBJ2-3; a possible D gene is TRBD2 (6 bases). CDR3 length: 12 residues. Between the trimmed V and J ends, which lost 3 bases and 8 bases, there was a span of 12 bases. The germline gives CDR1 SQVTM, CDR2 ANQGSEA. The CDR3 nucleotides are TGCAGCGTTGAGACCCCCGGGGGTACGCAGTATTTT. This sequence encodes CSVETPGGTQYF.

There are a few counts of this clonotype. The chain has TRBV20-1 and TRBJ1-6, with no clear D. This CDR3 comprises 11 residues. Germline-derived CDR1 and CDR2 are DFQATT and SNEGSKA (reference sequence). V lost 6 bases, J lost 2 bases, and 2 bases lay in between. CDR3 in DNA: TGCAGTGCAACCTATAATTCACCCCTCCACTTT. Its protein product is CSATYNSPLHF.

This clonotype was counted a few times. This rearrangement joins TRBV12-5 to TRBJ2-7; no clear D gene. The V gene lost 0 bases and the J gene lost 3 bases, with 18 bases spanning the gap. Germline V gene sequence: CDR1 LGHNT, CDR2 FRNRAP. The CDR3 is 17 amino acids. In DNA form, the CDR3 reads TGTGCTAGTGGTTTGGTACCCACACTGGCTCCTATCTACGAGCAGTACTTC. Translating gives CASGLVPTLAPIYEQYF.

As regards this clonotype: Its ends do not fully match the called genes, so a read error is possible. The DNA for the CDR3 is TGTGCCAGCTGCCACGGACGGCCTAAAGATGAAAAACTGTTTTTT. The encoded protein is CASCHGRPKDEKLFF. The chain combines TRBV3-1 with TRBJ1-4; no reliable D call. Germline CDR1 LGHDT, CDR2 YNNKEL (reference sequence). There are 15 residues in the CDR3. Complete variable domain (other parts from reference TRBV3-1 and TRBJ1-4): DTAVSQTPKYLVTQMGNDKSIKCEQNLGHDTMYWYKQDSKKFLKIMFSYNNKELIINETVPNRFSPKSPDKAHLNLHINSLELGDSAVYFCASCHGRPKDEKLFFGSGTQLSVL.

This clonotype appeared a single time. The V and J genes are TRBV9 and TRBJ1-5, with D perhaps matching TRBD1 (5 bases). The CDR3 has 14 amino acids. Trimming shortened V by 2 bases and J by 6 bases, and 12 bases separated the two germline ends. Germline CDR1 SGDLS, CDR2 YYNGEE. The CDR3 is CASSVKGPSQPQHF. CDR3 nucleotide sequence: TGTGCCAGCAGCGTCAAGGGGCCCAGTCAGCCCCAGCATTTT.

The chain employs TRBV18 and TRBJ1-1; weak D call: TRBD1 (6 bases). This CDR3 region has 15 residues. V lost 1 base and J 3 bases, leaving 12 bases between the germline ends. CDR1 and CDR2 (germline): KGHSH, LQKENI. The chain's CDR3 is CASSPLTGFDTEAFF. CDR3 in DNA: TGTGCCAGCTCACCACTAACAGGGTTCGACACTGAAGCTTTCTTT.

This chain connects TRBV20-1 to TRBJ2-3; the match to TRBD1 covers 8 bases. The CDR3 runs to 13 residues. Germline lookup yields CDR1 DFQATT and CDR2 SNEGSKA (reference sequence). J was trimmed by 4 bases and V by 6 bases; bases with no gene match: 6. CDR3 DNA sequence: TGCAGTGCCCACGGACAGGGTGCAGATACGCAGTATTTT. Encoded protein: CSAHGQGADTQYF.

This clonotype was counted only a few times. V gene TRBV7-9 combines with J gene TRBJ2-5, with D possibly called TRBD1 or TRBD2 (5 bases each). V lost 2 bases to trimming and J lost 10 bases, with 11 bases between them. This CDR3 is built from 12 residues. CDR1 is SEHNR, CDR2 FQNEAQ, per germline (reference sequence). The CDR3 DNA reads TGTGCCAGCAGCTTAAGTGGGACGGACCAGTACTTC. Translating it yields CASSLSGTDQYF.